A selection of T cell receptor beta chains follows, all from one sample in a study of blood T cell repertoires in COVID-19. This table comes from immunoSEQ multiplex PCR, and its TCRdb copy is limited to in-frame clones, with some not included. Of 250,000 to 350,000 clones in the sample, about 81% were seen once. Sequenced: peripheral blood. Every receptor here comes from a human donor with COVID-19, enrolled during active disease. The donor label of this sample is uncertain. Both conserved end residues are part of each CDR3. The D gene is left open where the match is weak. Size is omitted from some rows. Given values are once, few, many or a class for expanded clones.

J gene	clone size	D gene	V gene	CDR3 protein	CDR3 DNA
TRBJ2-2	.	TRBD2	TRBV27	CASSPGTSGRAWYTGELFF	TGTGCCAGCAGCCCCGGGACTAGCGGGAGGGCCTGGTATACCGGGGAGCTGTTTTTT
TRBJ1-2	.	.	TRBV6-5	CASSGGWANYGYTF	TGTGCCAGCAGCGGAGGGTGGGCGAACTATGGCTACACCTTC
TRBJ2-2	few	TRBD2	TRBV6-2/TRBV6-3	CASSYGLAGPRTGELFF	TGTGCCAGCAGTTATGGACTAGCGGGACCAAGGACCGGGGAGCTGTTTTTT
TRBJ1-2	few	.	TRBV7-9	CASSQDGGPNGYTF	TGTGCCAGCAGCCAGGACGGGGGTCCCAATGGCTACACCTTC
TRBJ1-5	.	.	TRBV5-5	CASSFGVGNQPQHF	TGTGCCAGCAGCTTCGGGGTTGGGAATCAGCCCCAGCATTTT
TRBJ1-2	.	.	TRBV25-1	CASSPGQSYGYTF	TGTGCCAGCAGTCCCGGACAATCCTATGGCTACACCTTC
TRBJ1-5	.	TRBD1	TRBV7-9	CASSLGQGRNQPQHF	TGTGCCAGCAGCTTAGGACAGGGTCGCAATCAGCCCCAGCATTTT
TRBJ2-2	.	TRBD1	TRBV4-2	CASSPGTGGATGELFF	TGTGCCAGCAGCCCCGGGACAGGGGGCGCGACCGGGGAGCTGTTTTTT
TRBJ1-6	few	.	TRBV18	CASSQGEAYNSPLHF	TGTGCCAGCTCACAGGGAGAGGCCTATAATTCACCCCTCCACTTT
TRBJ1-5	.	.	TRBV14	CASSHTERTASSNQPQHF	TGTGCCAGCAGCCATACTGAAAGGACAGCCTCTTCTAATCAGCCCCAGCATTTT
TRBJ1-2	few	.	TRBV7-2	CASSATEYGYTF	TGTGCCAGCAGCGCAACAGAATATGGCTACACCTTC
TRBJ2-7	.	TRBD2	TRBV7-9	CASSSAWEGSSYEQYF	TGTGCCAGCAGCTCCGCTTGGGAGGGGAGCTCCTACGAGCAGTACTTC
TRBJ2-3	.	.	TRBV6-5	CASSYSSQDTDTQYF	TGTGCCAGCAGTTACTCGAGTCAGGACACAGATACGCAGTATTTT
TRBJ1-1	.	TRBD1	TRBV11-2	CASSLIQGGRTEAFF	TGTGCCAGCAGCTTAATCCAAGGGGGCCGCACTGAAGCTTTCTTT
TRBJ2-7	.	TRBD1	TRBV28	CASKRDRLGEQYF	TGTGCCAGCAAAAGGGACAGGTTGGGTGAGCAGTACTTC